The rows below give T cell receptor beta chains drawn from one sample of a study of cytomegalovirus exposure and HLA in healthy donors. This table comes from immunoSEQ multiplex PCR, and its TCRdb copy is limited to in-frame clones, with some not included. The table lists about 160,000 clones, 75% to 85% of them singletons, with less than 2% in the top ten. Input material: PBMCs. Receptors were obtained from a woman under 30 in good health and CMV-seronegative. Both conserved end residues are part of each CDR3. A D gene is named only where the DNA matches it firmly. Expanded clones are given a class, and other clones once, few, many or no size at all.

TGCGCCAGCAGCCCTCTTGGGGCAGGTAGCTCCTACGAGCAGTACTTC | CASSPLGAGSSYEQYF | . | . | TRBJ2-7 | TRBV5-1
TGTGCCAGCAGTGAGCAATCCGGGACTCCCCATAACACCGGGGAGCTGTTTTTT | CASSEQSGTPHNTGELFF | . | once | TRBJ2-2 | TRBV6-1
TGTGCCAGTGAAAGGGAGGGTCGGACTGAAGCTTTCTTT | CASEREGRTEAFF | . | . | TRBJ1-1 | TRBV19
TGTGCCAGCAGCCAACCAGACGGGACTTCTAACTATGGCTACACCTTC | CASSQPDGTSNYGYTF | . | . | TRBJ1-2 | TRBV4-2
TGTGCCAGCAGAACCGACAGGTTGGGCAATCAGCCCCAGCATTTT | CASRTDRLGNQPQHF | . | . | TRBJ1-5 | TRBV2
TGTGCCAGCAGCGTTGGACAGGGGCCCGGCGAGCAGTACTTC | CASSVGQGPGEQYF | TRBD1 | . | TRBJ2-7 | TRBV9
TGTGCCAGCTCACCAAGGGAGGAAGTAGCCGGGGAGCTGTTTTTT | CASSPREEVAGELFF | . | . | TRBJ2-2 | TRBV18
TGTGCCAGCAGCTCAGACAGTTTTGGGTATGGCTACACCTTC | CASSSDSFGYGYTF | . | . | TRBJ1-2 | TRBV7-9
TGTGCCAGCATTAGGGACAGGGGTGAAAAACTGTTTTTT | CASIRDRGEKLFF | TRBD1 | . | TRBJ1-4 | TRBV6-1
TGTGCCAGCAGCCCAGGGACAGGGGCAGATACGCAGTATTTT | CASSPGTGADTQYF | TRBD1 | . | TRBJ2-3 | TRBV5-6
TGTGCCAGCAGTGAAGTCTCAGGGGCTCAGAACACCATATATTTT | CASSEVSGAQNTIYF | . | . | TRBJ1-3 | TRBV6-1
TGCAGCGTTGTGGACCAGGGGAGTGCCAAAAACATTCAGTACTTC | CSVVDQGSAKNIQYF | . | . | TRBJ2-4 | TRBV29-1
TGTGCCAGCAGCTTAAGGGGGCCCACTGAAGCTTTCTTT | CASSLRGPTEAFF | TRBD1 | . | TRBJ1-1 | TRBV7-9
TGCGCCAGCAGCGAGGGATCCGTTAGCTCCTACAATGAGCAGTTCTTC | CASSEGSVSSYNEQFF | . | . | TRBJ2-1 | TRBV5-1
TGTGCCAGCAGCTTGGGTCCCAACAGGTTCACAGATACGCAGTATTTT | CASSLGPNRFTDTQYF | . | . | TRBJ2-3 | TRBV5-5
TGTGCCACCAGCAGAGATCCCCTCTATGGCTACACCTTC | CATSRDPLYGYTF | . | few | TRBJ1-2 | TRBV15
TGTGCCAGCTCACCGGCTAGCGGATTCCAAGAGACCCAGTACTTC | CASSPASGFQETQYF | TRBD2 | . | TRBJ2-5 | TRBV18
TGCGCCAGCAGCCAAGGGGCCTTTTCGAGCTATGGCTACACCTTC | CASSQGAFSSYGYTF | . | . | TRBJ1-2 | TRBV4-1
TGCAGCGTTGAAGATCTCCGTAGCTCTGGAAACACCATATATTTT | CSVEDLRSSGNTIYF | . | . | TRBJ1-3 | TRBV29-1
TGCAGCGTTGAGGGGGGATGGACTGAAGCTTTCTTT | CSVEGGWTEAFF | . | medium-sized | TRBJ1-1 | TRBV29-1
TGTGCCAGCAGACTCCCGTCGGCCAACGTCCTGACTTTC | CASRLPSANVLTF | . | few | TRBJ2-6 | TRBV5-4
TGTGCCAGCCAGGGTAGTGGGACAGAGGGCGAAAAACTGTTTTTT | CASQGSGTEGEKLFF | TRBD1 | few | TRBJ1-4 | TRBV28
TGTGCCAGCAGCTTCCTAGCGGGGGCCGCCTCCTACAATGAGCAGTTCTTC | CASSFLAGAASYNEQFF | TRBD2 | . | TRBJ2-1 | TRBV11-3
TGTGCCAGCAGCTTGATAGCGGGAGCGACAGATACGCAGTATTTT | CASSLIAGATDTQYF | TRBD2 | . | TRBJ2-3 | TRBV5-6
TGTGCCAGCAGTGCACCCCTTGCGGGGAACTATGGCTACACCTTC | CASSAPLAGNYGYTF | . | . | TRBJ1-2 | TRBV28
TGCGCCAGCAGCGCACCTCCCGGGACAGGGCTTGCTGGGGCCAACGTCCTGACTTTC | CASSAPPGTGLAGANVLTF | TRBD1 | . | TRBJ2-6 | TRBV5-1
TGTGCCAGCAGCCTGCCAGGGGCCCTGAGCTCCTACAATGAGCAGTTCTTC | CASSLPGALSSYNEQFF | . | once | TRBJ2-1 | TRBV7-9
TGTGCCCTATTCAGGACAAACACCGGGGAGCTGTTTTTT | CALFRTNTGELFF | . | . | TRBJ2-2 | TRBV25-1
TGTGCCAGTAGTATAGACAGGGGGCCGAACACTGAAGCTTTCTTT | CASSIDRGPNTEAFF | TRBD1 | once | TRBJ1-1 | TRBV19
TGTGCCAGCAGCAGCAATCAGGGAATCACTGAAGCTTTCTTT | CASSSNQGITEAFF | . | . | TRBJ1-1 | TRBV21-1
TGTGCCAGTATTGGGAGGGCGACCTACTCTGGAAACACCATATATTTT | CASIGRATYSGNTIYF | . | . | TRBJ1-3 | TRBV19
TGTGCCAGCAGTAGTCCGCAGGGGGCACGGTCACCCCTCCACTTT | CASSSPQGARSPLHF | TRBD1 | . | TRBJ1-6 | TRBV6-5
TGTGCCAGCAGCCTCGGACTAAACTACGAGCAGTACTTC | CASSLGLNYEQYF | . | . | TRBJ2-7 | TRBV11-3
TGTGCCAGCAGTTACTCGCGCCTAACCTACGAGCAGTACTTC | CASSYSRLTYEQYF | . | . | TRBJ2-7 | TRBV6-5
TGTGCCAGCAGCACCAGGGATGGCACTGAAGCTTTCTTT | CASSTRDGTEAFF | . | . | TRBJ1-1 | TRBV9
TGTGCCAGCAGCTCGACAGGGTATAATTCACCCCTCCACTTT | CASSSTGYNSPLHF | TRBD1 | . | TRBJ1-6 | TRBV7-9
TGTGCCAGCTCACCGTTCCGCGGGACAGGGGGCCGGGTTGACTATGGCTACACCTTC | CASSPFRGTGGRVDYGYTF | TRBD1 | . | TRBJ1-2 | TRBV18
TGTGCCAGCAGCTTAGCGCGGGTCCCGGGACAGGGGGCAAGTTGGAATTCACCCCTCCACTTT | CASSLARVPGQGASWNSPLHF | TRBD1 | . | TRBJ1-6 | TRBV7-8
TGCGCCAGCAGCTTGGCAGGGTACCCTAACTATGGCTACACCTTC | CASSLAGYPNYGYTF | . | few | TRBJ1-2 | TRBV5-1
TGTGCCAGCAGTCGCACAATCCCAGGGGGCAGGCAGCCCCAGCATTTT | CASSRTIPGGRQPQHF | TRBD1 | . | TRBJ1-5 | TRBV7-3
TGTGCCACCAGGCCCGGACAGGGGGACGGGGAGACCCAGTACTTC | CATRPGQGDGETQYF | TRBD1 | once | TRBJ2-5 | TRBV10-3
TGTGCCAGTAGTAGAGGGGGGGCCGAATTAGCTATCTACGAGCAGTACTTC | CASSRGGAELAIYEQYF | . | . | TRBJ2-7 | TRBV19
TGTGCCTGGAAGGGCGGGAGCACAGATACGCAGTATTTT | CAWKGGSTDTQYF | . | . | TRBJ2-3 | TRBV30
TGTGCCAGCAGTTTAGCGGCAGGGTCCTCCTACGAGCAGTACTTC | CASSLAAGSSYEQYF | . | . | TRBJ2-7 | TRBV27